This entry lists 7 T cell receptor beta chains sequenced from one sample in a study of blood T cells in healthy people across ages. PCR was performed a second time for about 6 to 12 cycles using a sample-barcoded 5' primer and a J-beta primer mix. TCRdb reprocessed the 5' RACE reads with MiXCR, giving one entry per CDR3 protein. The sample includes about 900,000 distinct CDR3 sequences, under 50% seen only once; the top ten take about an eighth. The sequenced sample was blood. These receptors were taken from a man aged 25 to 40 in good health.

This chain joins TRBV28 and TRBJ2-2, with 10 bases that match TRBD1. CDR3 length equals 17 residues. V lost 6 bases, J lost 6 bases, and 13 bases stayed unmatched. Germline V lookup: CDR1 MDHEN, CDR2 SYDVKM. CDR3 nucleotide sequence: TGTGCCAGCAGCCTCCCGCCCGGGACAGGGGTGGCCGGGGAGCTGTTTTTT. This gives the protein CASSLPPGTGVAGELFF.

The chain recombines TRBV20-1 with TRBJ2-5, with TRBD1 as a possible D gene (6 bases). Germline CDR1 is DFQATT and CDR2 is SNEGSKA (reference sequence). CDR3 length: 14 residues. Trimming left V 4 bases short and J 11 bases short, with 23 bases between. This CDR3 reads CSANWGRRFNEQYF. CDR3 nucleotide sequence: TGCAGTGCTAACTGGGGGCGGCGTTTCAATGAGCAGTACTTC.

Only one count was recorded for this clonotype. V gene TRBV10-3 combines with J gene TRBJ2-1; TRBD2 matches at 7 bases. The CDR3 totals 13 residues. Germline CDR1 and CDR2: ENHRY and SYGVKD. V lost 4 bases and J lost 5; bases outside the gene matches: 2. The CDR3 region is CAISGDYDNEQFF. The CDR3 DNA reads TGTGCCATCAGTGGGGACTATGACAATGAGCAGTTCTTC.

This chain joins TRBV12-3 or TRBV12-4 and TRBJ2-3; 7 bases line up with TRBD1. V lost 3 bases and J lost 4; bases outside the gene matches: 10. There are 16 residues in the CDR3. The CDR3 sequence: CASSLGAGGSPDTQYF. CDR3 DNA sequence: TGTGCCAGCAGTTTGGGGGCAGGGGGTAGTCCAGATACGCAGTATTTT.

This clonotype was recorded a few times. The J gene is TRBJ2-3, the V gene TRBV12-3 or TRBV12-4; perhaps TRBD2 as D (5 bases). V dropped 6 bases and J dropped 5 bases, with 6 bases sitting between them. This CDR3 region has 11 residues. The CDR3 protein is CASREEDTQYF. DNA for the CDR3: TGTGCCAGCAGGGAGGAAGATACGCAGTATTTT.

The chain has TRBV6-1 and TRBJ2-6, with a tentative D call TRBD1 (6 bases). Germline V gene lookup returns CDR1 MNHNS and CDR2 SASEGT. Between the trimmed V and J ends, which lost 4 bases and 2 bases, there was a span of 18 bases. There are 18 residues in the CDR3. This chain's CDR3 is CASSGQETGPPGANVLTF. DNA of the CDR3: TGTGCCAGCAGTGGTCAAGAGACAGGCCCGCCTGGGGCCAACGTCCTGACTTTC.

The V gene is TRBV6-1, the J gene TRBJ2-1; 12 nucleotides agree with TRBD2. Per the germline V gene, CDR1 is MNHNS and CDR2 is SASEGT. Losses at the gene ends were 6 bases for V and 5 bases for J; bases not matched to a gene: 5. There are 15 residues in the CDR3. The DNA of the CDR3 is TGTGCCAGCAGCCAAAGGACTAGCGGGGACAATGAGCAGTTCTTC. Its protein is CASSQRTSGDNEQFF.